Presented here are 17 T cell receptor beta chains from one specimen sequenced in a study of T-cell reconstitution after alpha-beta-depleted transplantation in children. Unique molecular identifiers featured in how the TCRbeta library was prepared. TCRdb re-analysed the PCR reads in MiXCR, keeping a single row per CDR3 protein. The sample has some 100,000 distinct CDR3 sequences; about 22% are singletons. Sequencing used PBMCs, obtained before TCRalphabeta/CD19-depleted stem cell transplant. All receptors derive from a boy between 2 and 10 years old with acute lymphoblastic leukemia, due to receive a stem cell transplant.

This clonotype was picked up one time. This sequence joins TRBV7-8 and TRBJ2-5, with 8 bases fitting TRBD2. Per the germline V gene, CDR1 is SGHVS and CDR2 is FQNEAQ. The CDR3 totals 17 residues. V was pared by 5 bases and J by 4 bases, with 15 bases of the junction left unmatched. This CDR3 reads CASSPRGGGGAGETQYF. In DNA form, the CDR3 reads TGTGCCAGCAGCCCTCGGGGGGGCGGAGGGGCCGGAGAGACCCAGTACTTC.

Only a few counts were recorded for this clonotype. The chain joins TRBV3-1 to TRBJ1-2; the D is unclear. V dropped 0 bases and J dropped 7 bases, with 12 bases sitting between them. Germline CDR1 LGHDT, CDR2 YNNKEL (reference sequence). The CDR3 sequence is 14 residues long. The CDR3: CASSQETFRGGYTF. For the CDR3, the DNA is TGTGCCAGCAGCCAAGAGACCTTTCGGGGTGGCTACACCTTC.

This clonotype was seen only a few times. The rearrangement links TRBV6-1 to TRBJ2-6; D gene uncertain. Trimming stripped 7 bases from V and 0 bases from J, with 4 bases between. This CDR3 is 13 amino acids long. From germline, CDR1 is MNHNS and CDR2 SASEGT. The CDR3 reads CASTNSGANVLTF. The CDR3 DNA sequence: TGTGCCAGCACAAACTCTGGGGCCAACGTCCTGACTTTC.

The chain joins TRBV5-5 to TRBJ1-1; a possible D gene is TRBD1 (5 bases). Germline CDR1 and CDR2: SGHKS and YYEKEE (reference sequence). Trimming removed 3 bases at V and 4 bases at J, with 13 bases between. The CDR3 extends over 14 amino acids. CDR3 coding DNA: TGTGCCAGCAGCTGGGAGGGGAGGGGCACTGAAGCTTTCTTT. The encoded protein is CASSWEGRGTEAFF.

The chain combines TRBV2 with TRBJ2-6; TRBD1 matches 7 bases. The CDR3 covers 15 residues. Germline lookup yields CDR1 SNHLY and CDR2 FYNNEI. The V and J ends lost 6 bases and 2 bases, in that order; junction bases with no gene match: 4. CDR3 loop: CASSEQGTGANVLTF. The CDR3 region has the DNA TGTGCCAGCAGCGAACAGGGGACTGGGGCCAACGTCCTGACTTTC.

This clonotype was seen only a few times. The chain couples TRBV11-2 to TRBJ2-3; TRBD2 aligns across 7 bases. Germline V gene lookup returns CDR1 SGHAT and CDR2 FQNNGV. This CDR3 region has 19 residues. The J segment lost 1 base and the V segment lost 0 bases, leaving 13 bases of the junction unmatched. The CDR3: CASSLESGAGRLRTDTQYF. CDR3 nucleotide sequence: TGTGCCAGCAGCTTAGAGTCAGGAGCGGGGCGGCTCCGCACAGATACGCAGTATTTT.

The table lists this clonotype with a few counts. The chain carries TRBV3-1 and TRBJ2-3; 10 nucleotides align to TRBD2. The CDR3 is made up of 15 amino acids. The V segment lost 4 bases and the J segment 5 bases; nucleotides outside the gene matches: 6. Germline loops: CDR1 LGHDT, CDR2 YNNKEL (reference sequence). The CDR3 DNA sequence: TGTGCCAGCAGCCCCATACGGACTAGCGGAGATACGCAGTATTTT. It translates to CASSPIRTSGDTQYF.

This clonotype was seen a handful of times. The chain combines TRBV4-1 with TRBJ2-3, with TRBD2 as a possible D gene (6 bases). Germline CDR1 and CDR2: MGHRA and YSYEKL. CDR3 length equals 16 residues. Trimming took off 0 bases at V and 2 bases at J, with 12 bases between the two ends. The CDR3 nucleotides are TGCGCCAGCAGCCAAGATTCCGGAGGGGCCACAGATACGCAGTATTTT. Encoded protein: CASSQDSGGATDTQYF.

The genes are TRBV28 and TRBJ2-6, with unresolved D. The CDR3 covers 16 residues. V lost 1 base and J lost 0, with 7 bases in between. Germline values: CDR1 MDHEN, CDR2 SYDVKM. As DNA, the CDR3 is TGTGCCAGCAGTTTATTACAGAGCTCTGGGGCCAACGTCCTGACTTTC. Translation gives CASSLLQSSGANVLTF.

The J gene is TRBJ2-2, the V gene TRBV5-1; possible D gene TRBD1, 5 bases. The CDR3 extends over 15 amino acids. The germline CDR1 and CDR2 sequences are SGHRS and YFSETQ. The V end was cut by 0 bases, the J end by 4 bases, with 10 bases between. CDR3 DNA sequence: TGCGCCAGCAGCTTGGCTGGGGCCTTCACCGGGGAGCTGTTTTTT. It specifies CASSLAGAFTGELFF.

The chain couples TRBV14 to TRBJ2-5, with TRBD2 matching over 7 bases. Looked up from germline, CDR1 is SGHDN and CDR2 is FVKESK. The junction had 5 bases not matched to a gene; V was cut back by 4 bases and J by 9 bases. The CDR3 is made up of 12 amino acids. The CDR3 DNA is TGTGCCAGCAGCCGAGACGCGGGGGCCCAGTACTTC. Translation gives CASSRDAGAQYF.

This clonotype was seen a few times. The chain employs TRBV20-1 and TRBJ1-5, with a tentative D call TRBD1 (6 bases). The CDR3 sequence is 14 residues long. The germline gives CDR1 DFQATT, CDR2 SNEGSKA (reference sequence). The ends were cut back, 3 bases at V and 5 bases at J, with 14 bases in the middle. The CDR3 sequence: CSASEGRGYQPQHF. In nucleotides, the CDR3 is TGCAGTGCTAGCGAGGGCAGGGGTTATCAGCCCCAGCATTTT.

This sequence joins TRBV7-9 and TRBJ2-1; no clear D. Per the germline V gene, CDR1 is SEHNR and CDR2 is FQNEAQ (reference sequence). Trimming removed 4 bases from V and 8 bases from J, with 9 bases in between. This CDR3 spans 12 amino acids. CDR3 DNA sequence: TGTGCCAGCAGCTACCTTAGGGATGAGCAGTTCTTC. Protein sequence: CASSYLRDEQFF. The full variable domain, in which reference TRBV7-9 and TRBJ2-1 provide the parts outside the CDR3, is DTGVSQNPRHKITKRGQNVTFRCDPISEHNRLYWYRQTLGQGPEFLTYFQNEAQLEKSRLLSDRFSAERPKGSFSTLEIQRTEQGDSAMYLCASSYLRDEQFFGPGTRLTVL.

The chain combines TRBV9 with TRBJ2-3; 9 bases match TRBD2. The CDR3 runs to 17 residues. CDR1 and CDR2 from the germline V gene are SGDLS and YYNGEE. V was pared by 2 bases and J by 1 base, with 8 bases of the junction left unmatched. CDR3 loop: CASSVTLAGAGTDTQYF. Written as DNA, the CDR3 is TGTGCCAGCAGCGTGACTTTAGCGGGAGCCGGCACAGATACGCAGTATTTT.

The count of this clonotype is one. This CDR3 is CSARDYSGLRGTDTQYF. The CDR3 bases are TGCAGTGCTAGAGATTATTCGGGACTACGGGGCACAGATACGCAGTATTTT. The chain combines TRBV20-1 with TRBJ2-3; TRBD2 matches 7 bases. The CDR3 runs to 17 residues. The ends lost 0 bases at V and 1 base at J; junction bases unmatched: 10. The germline gives CDR1 DFQATT, CDR2 SNEGSKA (reference sequence).

The CDR3 DNA reads as TGTGCCAGCAGTTGGCCCCCAGGCAATGAGCAGTTCTTC. Amino acid sequence: CASSWPPGNEQFF. The J gene is TRBJ2-1, the V gene TRBV12-3 or TRBV12-4; D remains ambiguous. The CDR3 extends over 13 amino acids. Trimming took off 4 bases at V and 6 bases at J, with 10 bases between the two ends.

The rearrangement joins TRBV3-1 to TRBJ2-7; the D is unclear. Trimming shortened V by 3 bases and J by 0 bases, and 3 bases separated the two germline ends. The CDR3 contains 12 residues. Germline V CDR1 and CDR2: LGHDT, YNNKEL (reference sequence). CDR3 in DNA: TGTGCCAGCAGCCACAACTCCTACGAGCAGTACTTC. Amino acids: CASSHNSYEQYF.